This T cell receptor (beta chain) is drawn from a study of T cell responses to AZD1222 COVID-19 vaccine. Here immunoSEQ multiplex PCR was the method, and the copy in TCRdb shows in-frame clones only, minus some. The repertoire consists of more than 65,000 clones, with about 90% occurring once and the leading ten covering 6.5% to 7.5%. The germline CDR1 and CDR2 sequences are KGHSH and LQKENI. Between the trimmed V and J ends, which lost 0 bases and 0 bases, there was a span of 11 bases. This CDR3 spans 16 amino acids. Study-level points and caveats: The sample set comprised mostly white British donors with more females, and clonal diversity was possibly underestimated. The study sampled repertoires only after the peak T cell response. Baseline serostatus was positive in only six or seven AZD1222 recipients. Spike-specific TCR breadth and depth went up after people got two AZD1222 doses.

To note about this clone: Its antigen is not identified.

The source of this sequence is an adult in good health. Source: peripheral blood, taken on day 0 of AZD1222 vaccination. The chain joins TRBV18 to TRBJ1-1; the D gene is possibly TRBD1 (5 bases). As DNA, the CDR3 is TGTGCCAGCTCACCACCGAATCCAGGGATGAACACTGAAGCTTTCTTT. It codes for CASSPPNPGMNTEAFF.